The rows below give T cell receptor beta chains drawn from one sample of a study of blood T cell repertoires in COVID-19. Profiled with immunoSEQ multiplex PCR; TCRdb holds only in-frame clones, not every one. The profile shows 180,000 or so clones, about four fifths of them singletons. The sample comprised PBMCs or T cells enriched from blood (not recorded which). Receptors were obtained from a man between 45 and 60 years old who had recovered from COVID-19. CDR3s include the opening cysteine and the closing phenylalanine or tryptophan. The order of the fields is V gene, clone size, D gene, J gene, CDR3 DNA, CDR3 protein. A D gene is named only where the DNA matches it firmly. Size is stated for part of the rows, as once, few or many counts, or as a class when the clone is expanded.

v_call: TRBV5-6; clone_size: .; d_call: TRBD1; j_call: TRBJ2-7; cdr3_nt: TGTGCCAGCAGCTTCCGGGACAGGACCTACGAGCAGTACTTC; cdr3_aa: CASSFRDRTYEQYF
v_call: TRBV28; clone_size: .; d_call: TRBD1; j_call: TRBJ2-5; cdr3_nt: TGTGCCAGCACCCCCTCCCCCGGCAGGGGGAACCAAGAGACCCAGTACTTC; cdr3_aa: CASTPSPGRGNQETQYF
v_call: TRBV15; clone_size: .; d_call: .; j_call: TRBJ1-6; cdr3_nt: TGTGCCACCAGCGGGGAGATTGGCCCACCCCTCCACTTT; cdr3_aa: CATSGEIGPPLHF
v_call: TRBV7-9; clone_size: .; d_call: TRBD1; j_call: TRBJ1-6; cdr3_nt: TGTGCCAGCAGGATCGGGACAGGGGTTAATTCACCCCTCCACTTT; cdr3_aa: CASRIGTGVNSPLHF
v_call: TRBV5-1; clone_size: once; d_call: .; j_call: TRBJ1-3; cdr3_nt: TGCGCCAGCAGCCCGGGGGACGTCGGAGAGAGAAACACCATATATTTT; cdr3_aa: CASSPGDVGERNTIYF
v_call: TRBV28; clone_size: once; d_call: TRBD1; j_call: TRBJ1-1; cdr3_nt: TGTGCCAGCAGTTTATTAGTCGGGGACAGGTTTGAAGCTTTCTTT; cdr3_aa: CASSLLVGDRFEAFF
v_call: TRBV4-1; clone_size: .; d_call: TRBD2; j_call: TRBJ2-5; cdr3_nt: TGCGCCAGCAGCCATGGCGGGGGGGGCCAAGAGACCCAGTACTTC; cdr3_aa: CASSHGGGGQETQYF
v_call: TRBV4-2; clone_size: .; d_call: TRBD2; j_call: TRBJ2-3; cdr3_nt: TGTGCCAGCAGCCAAGATCCTCCCGGGGGGTTTAAGTCTCCAGATACGCAGTATTTT; cdr3_aa: CASSQDPPGGFKSPDTQYF
v_call: TRBV19; clone_size: .; d_call: .; j_call: TRBJ2-2; cdr3_nt: TGTGCCAGTAGTATCTCTCTCGGGGAGCTGTTTTTT; cdr3_aa: CASSISLGELFF
v_call: TRBV5-1; clone_size: once; d_call: .; j_call: TRBJ2-3; cdr3_nt: TGCGCCAGCAGCCCGGACAGTAGCACAGATACGCAGTATTTT; cdr3_aa: CASSPDSSTDTQYF
v_call: TRBV6-1; clone_size: .; d_call: TRBD2; j_call: TRBJ2-1; cdr3_nt: TGTGCCAGCAGTGGCGAGCTAGCGGGCACTAAGTACAATGAGCAGTTCTTC; cdr3_aa: CASSGELAGTKYNEQFF
v_call: TRBV5-6; clone_size: .; d_call: .; j_call: TRBJ2-5; cdr3_nt: TGTGCCAGCAGCTTGGGGCGGAGGGAAACCCAGTACTTC; cdr3_aa: CASSLGRRETQYF
v_call: TRBV9; clone_size: .; d_call: .; j_call: TRBJ1-2; cdr3_nt: TGTGCCAGCAGCGTAGGAGCGGCAGGCGAGATGATCTATGGCTACACCTTC; cdr3_aa: CASSVGAAGEMIYGYTF